This TCR beta chain was sequenced in a study of T cell repertoires in cytomegalovirus infection. On the study more broadly: Selection of CMV epitopes for the study included recently identified HLA-C-restricted and well-studied HLA-B-restricted ones. Public TCR beta signature analysis indicated the presence of both CMV infection and matching HLA type.

As to this clonotype: Antigen unknown.

TCRdb processed the reads anew with MiXCR; each CDR3 protein has one entry. Among around 770,000 distinct CDR3 sequences listed, around 29% were seen once. The receptor's source is a human donor in good health (CMV status not recorded). Some clones in this sample may be carry-over from other donors' samples. The input for sequencing was cultured CD8+ T cells from PBMCs, taken from culture after CMV antigen stimulation.

The CDR3: CSARDLRDHYGYTF. The CDR3, as DNA: TGCAGTGCTAGAGACCTCAGGGACCATTATGGCTACACCTTC. The chain couples TRBV20-1 to TRBJ1-2; D might be TRBD1 (5 bases). With 0 bases removed from V and 5 bases from J, the gap between germline ends came to 13 bases. The CDR3 runs 14 residues. Germline lookup yields CDR1 DFQATT and CDR2 SNEGSKA (reference sequence).